The 15 T cell receptor beta chains below all came from one sample that was sequenced in a study of radiation and T cells in renal cell carcinoma. Stated time point: blood 2 weeks post-SBRT. The treatment: 15 Gy SBRT to primary tumor, nephrectomy 4 weeks later. TCRdb's table, derived via immunoSEQ multiplex PCR, lists solely in-frame clones and lacks some. Of approximately 79,000 clones detected, more than 75% appear once; the ten largest clones hold roughly 6.3%. The specimen was blood, collected from a patient whose treatment included radiotherapy and nephrectomy. The receptors were sampled from a man between 60 and 75 years old with renal cell carcinoma.

The rearrangement uses TRBV4-3 and TRBJ2-1; 7 nucleotides line up with TRBD1. Germline CDR1 reads LGHNA; CDR2 reads YSLEER. V lost 0 bases to trimming and J lost 4 bases; unmatched junction nucleotides: 9. The CDR3 consists of 17 residues. CDR3 region: CASSQDLGTARYNEQFF. DNA of the CDR3: TGCGCCAGCAGCCAAGATCTTGGGACAGCACGTTACAATGAGCAGTTCTTC.

The sample holds one count of this clone. This chain links TRBV29-1 with TRBJ1-3, with unresolved D. Germline V gives CDR1 SQVTM, CDR2 ANQGSEA. The CDR3 is 15 amino acids. V was cut by 4 bases and J by 0 bases, with 13 bases left in between. The CDR3 coding sequence is TGCAGCGTTGGTCTCCAGGACTACTCTGGAAACACCATATATTTT. Its protein is CSVGLQDYSGNTIYF.

This clone was seen a few times. The V and J genes are TRBV9 and TRBJ2-3, with 7 bases matching TRBD1. V was pared by 3 bases and J by 6 bases, with 7 bases of the junction left unmatched. CDR1 is SGDLS, CDR2 YYNGEE, per germline. This CDR3 contains 14 residues. This chain's CDR3 is CASSATGSGDTQYF. DNA of the CDR3: TGTGCCAGCAGCGCGACAGGGTCAGGGGATACGCAGTATTTT.

This chain's CDR3 is CASSQVAVADTQYF. In nucleotides, the CDR3 is TGCGCCAGCAGCCAAGTAGCGGTCGCAGATACGCAGTATTTT. The chain combines TRBV4-3 with TRBJ2-3, with D perhaps matching TRBD2 (6 bases). Germline V gene lookup returns CDR1 LGHNA and CDR2 YSLEER. V gave up 1 base and J gave up 4 bases, with 9 bases separating them. The CDR3 totals 14 residues.

The chain has TRBV28 and TRBJ2-3; 14 bases are a match to TRBD2. J gave up 3 bases and V 5 bases, and 4 bases lay outside the gene matches. Germline values: CDR1 MDHEN, CDR2 SYDVKM. There are 16 residues in the CDR3. CDR3 in amino acids: CASSARLAGGTDTQYF. As DNA, the CDR3 is TGTGCCAGCAGTGCTAGACTAGCGGGAGGGACAGATACGCAGTATTTT. The full variable domain, completed using reference TRBV28 and TRBJ2-3, is DVKVTQSSRYLVKRTGEKVFLECVQDMDHENMFWYRQDPGLGLRLIYFSYDVKMKEKGDIPEGYSVSREKKERFSLILESASTNQTSMYLCASSARLAGGTDTQYFGPGTRLTVL.

The count of this clone is one. The rearrangement links TRBV10-3 to TRBJ2-7; tentatively, D is TRBD2 (6 bases). V gave up 5 bases and J gave up 6 bases, with 17 bases separating them. The CDR3 totals 14 residues. In germline, CDR1 is ENHRY, CDR2 SYGVKD. CDR3 in amino acids: CAISSEGQFSEQYF. The CDR3 DNA reads TGTGCCATCAGTTCGGAGGGCCAATTCTCCGAGCAGTACTTC.

This clone was picked up a small number of times. CDR3 in amino acids: CSVDGGQLNTEAFF. The CDR3 nucleotides read TGCAGCGTTGATGGTGGACAGTTGAACACTGAAGCTTTCTTT. The V call is TRBV29-1, the J call TRBJ1-1; possibly TRBD1 for D (6 bases). CDR1 and CDR2 from the germline V gene are SQVTM and ANQGSEA. V lost 3 bases and J lost 0, with 11 bases in between. The CDR3 is 14 residues long.

The chain uses TRBV2 and TRBJ2-2; no firm D call. Germline CDR1 reads SNHLY; CDR2 reads FYNNEI. This CDR3 spans 12 amino acids. The V gene lost 6 bases and the J gene lost 2 bases, with 4 bases spanning the gap. CDR3 sequence: CASRENTGELFF. In nucleotides, the CDR3 is TGTGCCAGCAGGGAAAACACCGGGGAGCTGTTTTTT.

V and J are TRBV11-1 and TRBJ1-4; TRBD1 might be the D (6 bases). Trimming pared 3 bases from V and 6 bases from J, leaving 8 bases between. Germline V lookup: CDR1 SGHAT, CDR2 FQDESV (reference sequence). The CDR3 runs 13 residues. CDR3 loop: CASSLDSDEKLFF. Here the CDR3 DNA reads TGTGCCAGCAGCTTGGACAGTGATGAAAAACTGTTTTTT.

V and J are TRBV5-1 and TRBJ2-3, with D uncertain. CDR3 length equals 14 residues. Germline V lookup: CDR1 SGHRS, CDR2 YFSETQ. V was trimmed by 0 bases and J by 2 bases, leaving 7 bases between them. The CDR3 is CASSLGLSTDTQYF. Written as DNA, the CDR3 is TGCGCCAGCAGCTTGGGACTTTCCACAGATACGCAGTATTTT.

The chain has TRBV4-1 and TRBJ2-7; TRBD1 matches 9 bases. The V segment lost 3 bases and the J segment 3 bases; nucleotides outside the gene matches: 3. The CDR3 length is 14 residues. Germline V lookup: CDR1 MGHRA, CDR2 YSYEKL. CDR3 residues: CASSHPGQGYEQYF. Here the CDR3 DNA reads TGCGCCAGCAGCCATCCGGGACAGGGCTACGAGCAGTACTTC.

The genes are TRBV5-6 and TRBJ2-3; 8 nucleotides match TRBD2. The CDR3 is 15 residues long. CDR1 is SGHDT, CDR2 YYEEEE, per germline. Losses at the gene ends were 0 bases for V and 0 bases for J; bases not matched to a gene: 0. The chain's CDR3 is CASSLGLASTDTQYF. DNA of the CDR3: TGTGCCAGCAGCTTGGGACTAGCGAGCACAGATACGCAGTATTTT.

This sequence joins TRBV2 and TRBJ2-2; 10 bases are a match to TRBD2. V lost 6 bases and J lost 1; bases outside the gene matches: 8. The CDR3 has 17 residues. CDR1 and CDR2 (germline): SNHLY, FYNNEI. CDR3 amino acids: CASRSGVAGGNTGELFF. CDR3 coding DNA: TGTGCCAGCAGGAGTGGGGTAGCGGGGGGGAACACCGGGGAGCTGTTTTTT.

This clone was seen only a few times. This chain uses TRBV5-1 with TRBJ2-7; TRBD2 agrees at 8 bases. Per the germline V gene, CDR1 is SGHRS and CDR2 is YFSETQ. V dropped 1 base and J dropped 2; count of bases not matched to a gene: 2. CDR3 length: 14 amino acids. The CDR3 is CASSLSGSTYEQYF. The CDR3 nucleotides read TGCGCCAGCAGCTTGAGCGGGAGCACCTACGAGCAGTACTTC.

The rearrangement joins TRBV18 to TRBJ1-1, with a weak D call TRBD1 (6 bases). Germline lookup yields CDR1 KGHSH and CDR2 LQKENI. CDR3 length: 16 residues. V was cut by 1 base and J by 5 bases, with 17 bases left in between. This chain's CDR3 is CASSPRGGSGSTEAFF. The CDR3 DNA reads as TGTGCCAGCTCACCACGGGGGGGCTCGGGTTCGACTGAAGCTTTCTTT.